This TCR beta chain was captured in a study of tumor-infiltrating lymphocytes in primary liver carcinoma. Regarding the study as a whole: Whereas tumor region pairs overlapped more, tumor-adjacent and tumor-blood pairs overlapped less.

The germline V gene has CDR1 SGHDT and CDR2 YYEEEE. There are 16 residues in the CDR3. Making TCR beta cDNA involved approximately 0.5 ug total RNA and a constant-region primer. Three rounds of nested multiplex PCR with slightly modified ARM-PCR produced TCR beta libraries. Forward primers for TRBV1-TRBV30 and a C-beta reverse primer served the first two PCR rounds, at 10 cycles each. TCRdb analysed the multiplex PCR reads with MiXCR anew, one entry per CDR3 protein. Among about 110,000 distinct CDR3 sequences listed, roughly three fifths were seen once. The study co-extracted DNA and RNA from around 20-30 mg of unsorted bulk tissue. The patients lived with chronic HBV infection and had not yet received any treatment. A note on this clonotype: Its target is not known. Just one base apart from a much larger clone, this may be a read error.

The receptor was derived from a woman aged 55-70 years with primary liver carcinoma and hepatitis B virus infection. Sequencing was done on a sample of liver tumor tissue from sampling region 1. The subset: tumor region T1, superior pole. The rearrangement links TRBV5-6 to TRBJ1-1; TRBD1 is a possible D gene (5 bases). CDR3 sequence (DNA): TGTGCCAGCAGCCTCGGGACCAGAAAGGGGAACGCTGAAGCTCTCTTT. It encodes CASSLGTRKGNAEALF. Combining the CDR3 with reference TRBV5-6 and TRBJ1-1 gives the whole variable domain DAGVTQSPTHLIKTRGQQVTLRCSPKSGHDTVSWYQQALGQGPQFIFQYYEEEERQRGNFPDRFSGHQFPNYSSELNVNALLLGDSALYLCASSLGTRKGNAEALFGQGTRLTVV.